These 23 T cell receptor beta chains were all obtained from the same sample, sequenced in a study of robustness of blood B and T cell sequencing. TCR beta repertoires were quantified from mRNA rather than genomic DNA. The cDNA carried a universal priming site added by a 5' template-switch oligo. Every cDNA molecule received a random 12-nucleotide UMI from the template-switch oligo. Using its own MiXCR run on the PCR reads, TCRdb lists one record per CDR3 protein. The sample carries 750 to 1,000 distinct CDR3 sequences, approximately 75% recorded once. Sequenced material: peripheral blood. The source is a human donor in good health.

This clonotype qualifies as large (0.1 to 1%). V gene TRBV5-1 combines with J gene TRBJ2-3; no clear D gene. In germline, CDR1 is SGHRS, CDR2 YFSETQ. The CDR3 covers 14 residues. V lost 0 bases to trimming and J lost 0 bases, with 5 bases between them. CDR3 sequence reads: CASSLELSTDTQYF. The CDR3 region has the DNA TGCGCCAGCAGCTTGGAGCTAAGCACAGATACGCAGTATTTT.

This clonotype showed up just a few times. The rearrangement joins TRBV3-1 to TRBJ2-3, with D unresolved. Trimming shortened V by 1 base and J by 2 bases, and 10 bases separated the two germline ends. Germline V gives CDR1 LGHDT, CDR2 YNNKEL (reference sequence). This CDR3 is built from 15 residues. This CDR3 is CASSQGREYTDTQYF. Written as DNA, the CDR3 is TGTGCCAGCAGCCAAGGGCGAGAGTACACAGATACGCAGTATTTT.

This chain links TRBV30 with TRBJ1-2; a weak D match, TRBD1 (6 bases). The germline V gene has CDR1 GTSNPN and CDR2 SVGIG (reference sequence). Between the trimmed V and J ends, which lost 0 bases and 8 bases, there was a span of 7 bases. This CDR3 contains 11 residues. The DNA for the CDR3 is TGTGCCTGGAGTGTCACAGGGGGCTACACCTTC. Its translation is CAWSVTGGYTF.

This chain connects TRBV27 to TRBJ2-7; D tentatively reads TRBD1 or TRBD2 (6 bases each). CDR1 MNHEY and CDR2 SMNVEV come from the germline V gene (reference sequence). The V gene lost 3 bases and the J gene lost 6 bases, with 12 bases spanning the gap. The CDR3 totals 13 residues. The CDR3 nucleotides read TGTGCCAGCAGTTTCTTGGGGGGCGCCGAGCAGTACTTC. Translated: CASSFLGGAEQYF.

The V gene is TRBV7-9, the J gene TRBJ2-1; D may be TRBD1 or TRBD2 (5 bases each). This CDR3 is built from 14 residues. Trimming removed 8 bases from V and 5 bases from J, with 16 bases in between. CDR1 is SEHNR and CDR2 is FQNEAQ in the germline V gene (reference sequence). CDR3 loop: CASFRGAKDNEQFF. CDR3 sequence (DNA): TGTGCCAGCTTCCGAGGGGCGAAGGACAATGAGCAGTTCTTC.

The chain couples TRBV6-1 to TRBJ1-2; possibly TRBD1 for D (6 bases). The CDR3 is made up of 12 amino acids. CDR1 is MNHNS, CDR2 SASEGT, per germline. The V end lost 9 bases, the J end lost 2 bases, and 10 bases lay between the germline ends. The CDR3: CASATGNYGYTF. DNA for the CDR3: TGTGCCAGTGCAACAGGGAACTATGGCTACACCTTC.

CDR3 nucleotide sequence: TGTGCCAGCTCACCAACTAGCGGGGGGCGCACAGATACGCAGTATTTT. Its translation: CASSPTSGGRTDTQYF. The chain joins TRBV18 to TRBJ2-3; 12 nucleotides line up with TRBD2. V dropped 2 bases and J dropped 1; count of bases not matched to a gene: 1. Per the germline V gene, CDR1 is KGHSH and CDR2 is LQKENI. The CDR3 contains 16 residues.

The V and J genes are TRBV29-1 and TRBJ1-1; 7 bases fit TRBD1. The CDR3 sequence is 12 residues long. Germline values: CDR1 SQVTM, CDR2 ANQGSEA. V was clipped by 5 bases and J by 5 bases; unmatched bases: 5. The CDR3, as DNA: TGCAGCGTTACGACAGGGCGGACTGAAGCTTTCTTT. Its translation: CSVTTGRTEAFF.

The V and J genes are TRBV12-3 or TRBV12-4 and TRBJ1-2; no reliable D call. V gave up 8 bases and J gave up 6 bases, with 19 bases separating them. This CDR3 contains 14 residues. In nucleotides, the CDR3 is TGTGCCAGCGAAGTAGCAGCCATAAGAAATGGCTACACCTTC. This sequence encodes CASEVAAIRNGYTF.

The genes are TRBV5-1 and TRBJ1-4; D not certain. The CDR3 is 16 residues long. Germline CDR1 reads SGHRS; CDR2 reads YFSETQ. Trimming took off 0 bases at V and 5 bases at J, with 14 bases between the two ends. The CDR3 bases are TGCGCCAGCAGCTTGGGACACCAACTTGGGAATGAAAAACTGTTTTTT. Protein sequence: CASSLGHQLGNEKLFF. Supplemented by reference TRBV5-1 and TRBJ1-4, the full variable domain reads KAGVTQTPRYLIKTRGQQVTLSCSPISGHRSVSWYQQTPGQGLQFLFEYFSETQRNKGNFPGRFSGRQFSNSRSEMNVSTLELGDSALYLCASSLGHQLGNEKLFFGSGTQLSVL.

This chain connects TRBV20-1 to TRBJ1-2, with 10 nucleotides matching TRBD1. Germline V gene sequence: CDR1 DFQATT, CDR2 SNEGSKA (reference sequence). The CDR3 length is 15 residues. V lost 4 bases to trimming and J lost 1 base; unmatched junction nucleotides: 6. The DNA of the CDR3 is TGCAGTGCTATTTGGACAGGGGGTTATAACTATGGCTACACCTTC. This sequence encodes CSAIWTGGYNYGYTF.

This clonotype was picked up one time. The rearrangement uses TRBV29-1 and TRBJ1-5; no firm D call. The CDR3 runs 13 residues. Looked up from germline, CDR1 is SQVTM and CDR2 is ANQGSEA. With 6 bases removed from V and 3 bases from J, the gap between germline ends came to 12 bases. In nucleotides, the CDR3 is TGCAGCGTCGCGGAGTCTATCAATCAGCCCCAGCATTTT. Residues: CSVAESINQPQHF.

In its sample, this clonotype was seen a few times. This chain links TRBV3-1 with TRBJ1-1; 7 positions match TRBD1. Germline V CDR1 and CDR2: LGHDT, YNNKEL (reference sequence). V trimming: 4 bases; J trimming: 4 bases; junction bases outside the gene matches: 6. The CDR3 is made up of 14 amino acids. The CDR3 spells CASSLSTGSTEAFF. Written as DNA, the CDR3 is TGTGCCAGCAGCCTATCGACAGGGAGCACTGAAGCTTTCTTT.

The rearrangement joins TRBV4-1 to TRBJ1-1, with D unresolved. Trimming took off 2 bases at V and 1 base at J, with 11 bases between the two ends. Germline CDR1 MGHRA, CDR2 YSYEKL. CDR3 length equals 15 residues. Here the CDR3 DNA reads TGCGCCAGCAGCCAATGGGTACAGAGGAACACTGAAGCTTTCTTT. It specifies CASSQWVQRNTEAFF.

J is TRBJ2-1 and V is TRBV3-1; D is unclear. The CDR3 has 19 residues. Deletions cut 0 bases from V and 0 bases from J, with 18 bases between. Germline values: CDR1 LGHDT, CDR2 YNNKEL (reference sequence). The CDR3 loop is CASSQDLTARISSYNEQFF. Here the CDR3 DNA reads TGTGCCAGCAGCCAAGACCTTACGGCTAGGATTAGCTCCTACAATGAGCAGTTCTTC.

J is TRBJ1-4 and V is TRBV5-1; TRBD1 is a possible D gene (5 bases). The CDR3 totals 14 residues. The V and J ends lost 1 base and 6 bases respectively, with 10 bases between them. CDR1 SGHRS and CDR2 YFSETQ come from the germline V gene. This CDR3 reads CASSLTGLDEKLFF. CDR3 sequence (DNA): TGCGCCAGCAGCTTGACGGGGCTTGATGAAAAACTGTTTTTT.

The chain employs TRBV6-6 and TRBJ1-4; 10 nucleotides match TRBD1. CDR3 size: 15 residues. The germline CDR1 and CDR2 sequences are MNHNY and SVGAGI (reference sequence). V lost 7 bases and J lost 4; bases outside the gene matches: 6. The DNA of the CDR3 is TGTGCCAGCACTCGACAGGGGGCCCTTAATGAAAAACTGTTTTTT. Translating gives CASTRQGALNEKLFF.

The J gene is TRBJ2-7, the V gene TRBV3-1; TRBD2 matches 10 bases. Germline values: CDR1 LGHDT, CDR2 YNNKEL (reference sequence). This CDR3 is built from 18 residues. Trimming took 0 bases from V and 5 from J; bases not matched to a gene: 13. CDR3 DNA sequence: TGTGCCAGCAGCCAAGATCACGCGAGCGGGGGGGCATGGAACGAGCAGTACTTC. The encoded protein is CASSQDHASGGAWNEQYF.

The chain recombines TRBV13 with TRBJ1-1; D is perhaps TRBD1 (5 bases). The V and J ends lost 5 bases and 4 bases respectively, with 8 bases between them. The germline V gene encodes CDR1 PRHDT and CDR2 FYEKMQ (reference sequence). The CDR3 has 12 amino acids. The CDR3 reads CASSQGFTEAFF. For the CDR3, the DNA is TGTGCCAGCAGCCAGGGTTTCACTGAAGCTTTCTTT.

The rearrangement links TRBV30 to TRBJ1-5; no clear D. Germline V CDR1 and CDR2: GTSNPN, SVGIG (reference sequence). The germline V and J ends were trimmed by 4 bases and 4 bases, with 11 bases remaining between them. The CDR3 runs to 13 residues. The CDR3 DNA is TGTGCCTGGAATGGGGATTCGAATCAGCCCCAGCATTTT. Encoded protein: CAWNGDSNQPQHF.

The rearrangement uses TRBV6-2 or TRBV6-3 and TRBJ1-2; weak D call: TRBD1 (5 bases). This CDR3 is 15 amino acids long. The V end was cut by 2 bases, the J end by 4 bases, with 14 bases between. CDR1 is MNHEY and CDR2 is SVGEGT in the germline V gene. The CDR3 nucleotides read TGTGCCAGCAGTTACAAGGGGTGGGGATCCTATGGCTACACCTTC. Its translation is CASSYKGWGSYGYTF.

This rearrangement joins TRBV27 to TRBJ2-7, with 7 nucleotides matching TRBD2. Trimming took 7 bases from V and 6 from J; bases not matched to a gene: 9. The length of the CDR3 is 13 residues. CDR1 is MNHEY and CDR2 is SMNVEV in the germline V gene (reference sequence). CDR3 sequence: CASNFNRGGEQYF. In DNA, the CDR3 is TGTGCCAGCAACTTCAACCGCGGGGGCGAGCAGTACTTC.

The chain recombines TRBV10-3 with TRBJ1-1; D might be TRBD1 (6 bases). Between the trimmed V and J ends, which lost 1 base and 1 base, there was a span of 13 bases. The CDR3 sequence is 16 residues long. CDR1 and CDR2 from the germline V gene are ENHRY and SYGVKD. The CDR3 loop is CAISEFGGTTNTEAFF. As DNA, the CDR3 is TGTGCCATCAGTGAGTTTGGTGGGACAACGAACACTGAAGCTTTCTTT.